These 26 T cell receptor beta chains came from one sample sequenced in a study of post-analysis software for immune sequencing data. Study-wide points: In patients, about 5 TRBV segments were more frequent than in controls, with TRBV5-6, TRBV5-1 and TRBV20-1 among them.

The TCR beta cDNA libraries carried unique molecular identifiers. TCRdb re-called the PCR reads through MiXCR, storing one row per CDR3 protein. This sample has around 250,000 distinct CDR3 sequences, with approximately 34% found just once. For these receptors, no antigen is known. The sequencing sample was made of blood. The receptors were gathered from a girl aged 5 to 17 with multiple sclerosis.

With respect to this clonotype: This may stem from a read error, because a much larger clone lies one nucleotide away. The chain couples TRBV5-4 to TRBJ2-7; a weak D match, TRBD1 (6 bases). The end of the DNA fits TRBJ2-5 better, so the J call may be wrong. The germline gives CDR1 SGHNT, CDR2 YYREEE (reference sequence). This CDR3 contains 15 residues. CDR3: CASSSGKGDQGTQYF. DNA of the CDR3: TGTGCCAGCAGCTCCGGGAAGGGGGACCAGGGGACCCAGTACTTC.

This chain uses TRBV15 with TRBJ2-5; the D gene is possibly TRBD1 (6 bases). This CDR3 region has 14 residues. The germline V gene has CDR1 LNHNV and CDR2 YYDKDF (reference sequence). With 0 bases removed from V and 1 base from J, the gap between germline ends came to 6 bases. CDR3 nucleotides: TGTGCCACCAGCAGAGACAGGGGCCAAGAGACCCAGTACTTC. Residues: CATSRDRGQETQYF.

In this sample, this clonotype turned up many times. The chain links TRBV14 to TRBJ2-1; no definite D call. Trimming removed 4 bases at V and 3 bases at J, with 16 bases between. There are 16 residues in the CDR3. Germline-derived CDR1 and CDR2 are SGHDN and FVKESK. The CDR3 DNA follows: TGTGCCAGCAGCCCCCGAATGAGTGGGTTCTACAATGAGCAGTTCTTC. Its protein is CASSPRMSGFYNEQFF.

The rearrangement uses TRBV27 and TRBJ2-5, with 10 bases identical to TRBD2. CDR1 MNHEY and CDR2 SMNVEV come from the germline V gene (reference sequence). With 6 bases clipped from V and 1 base from J, the junction kept 8 bases outside the gene matches. The CDR3 totals 16 residues. The CDR3 loop reads CASSPIAGGLQETQYF. CDR3 coding DNA: TGTGCCAGCAGCCCAATAGCGGGAGGTCTCCAAGAGACCCAGTACTTC.

Points on this clonotype: This sequence may be a read error, since a much larger clone differs from it by one base. The rearrangement joins TRBV2 to TRBJ1-2; D is perhaps TRBD1 (5 bases). Germline loops: CDR1 SNHLY, CDR2 FYNNEI. The CDR3 runs to 13 residues. Here the CDR3 DNA reads TGTGCCAGCAGATCCGACAGAAACTATGGCTACGCCTTC. It is translated as CASRSDRNYGYAF.

V usage is TRBV7-9 and J usage is TRBJ2-2, with D unclear. The length of the CDR3 is 13 residues. The V and J ends lost 5 bases and 1 base respectively, with 5 bases between them. Germline V gene data show CDR1 as SEHNR and CDR2 as FQNEAQ (reference sequence). The CDR3 nucleotides are TGTGCCAGCAGCGTACTGAACACCGGGGAGCTGTTTTTT. Translated, it gives CASSVLNTGELFF.

The chain recombines TRBV29-1 with TRBJ2-3; 11 nucleotides line up with TRBD2. The germline gives CDR1 SQVTM, CDR2 ANQGSEA. The CDR3 loop spans 14 amino acids. V shed 8 bases, J shed 1 base, and the junction held 5 bases outside the gene matches. CDR3 in DNA: TGCAGCACAGGGACTAGCGGAGGCACAGATACGCAGTATTTT. It translates to CSTGTSGGTDTQYF.

The chain has TRBV5-1 and TRBJ2-5; 9 bases are shared with TRBD1. The DNA matches TRBJ2-7 better at its end, which makes the J call doubtful. The CDR3 covers 16 residues. Germline V gene lookup returns CDR1 SGHRS and CDR2 YFSETQ. CDR3 DNA sequence: TGCGCCAGCAGCCCCTCCCCCGGGACAGGGAAGAGCGAGCAGTACTTC. It translates to CASSPSPGTGKSEQYF.

This clonotype occurred many times. The chain uses TRBV20-1 and TRBJ1-6; 8 bases align to TRBD1. Trimming took 0 bases from V and 7 from J; bases not matched to a gene: 5. There are 15 residues in the CDR3. In germline, CDR1 is DFQATT, CDR2 SNEGSKA (reference sequence). This CDR3 reads CSARDRGLGNSPLHF. CDR3 DNA: TGCAGTGCTAGAGACAGGGGGCTGGGGAATTCACCCCTCCACTTT.

This clonotype was seen many times. The chain is built from TRBV6-6 and TRBJ1-5, with D uncertain. This CDR3 contains 14 residues. Trimming cost V 8 bases and J 2 bases, with 13 bases left between them. Per germline, CDR1 MNHNY and CDR2 SVGAGI (reference sequence). CDR3 nucleotide sequence: TGTGCCAGCTCTAATGGGGAGGGCAATCAGCCCCAGCATTTT. It encodes CASSNGEGNQPQHF.

This chain links TRBV7-3 with TRBJ1-5; D remains ambiguous. V was trimmed by 5 bases and J by 1 base, leaving 9 bases between them. This CDR3 comprises 14 residues. From germline, CDR1 is SGHTA and CDR2 FQGTGA. Here the CDR3 reads CASSQMGSNQPQHF. CDR3 in DNA: TGTGCCAGCAGCCAAATGGGGAGCAATCAGCCCCAGCATTTT.

The V and J genes are TRBV19 and TRBJ2-7; 7 positions match TRBD1. The end of the DNA aligns better with TRBJ2-5, so the J call may be wrong. This CDR3 region has 16 residues. Germline V gene lookup returns CDR1 LNHDA and CDR2 SQIVND (reference sequence). The CDR3 sequence: CASRGTVVGSEETQYF. DNA of the CDR3: TGTGCCAGTAGGGGGACAGTCGTAGGGAGCGAAGAGACCCAGTACTTC.

Comment on this clonotype: A read error may be the cause here, since a much bigger clone is one base away. The chain couples TRBV14 to TRBJ2-5; 7 bases align to TRBD1. Looked up from germline, CDR1 is SGHDN and CDR2 is FVKESK. After removal of 2 bases from V and 1 base from J, the junction contained 4 bases not matched to a gene. This CDR3 is 15 amino acids long. CDR3 bases: TGTGCCAGCAGCCAACGCTCAGGGGGCCAAGAGACCCAGTACTTC. Its protein product is CASSQRSGGQETQYF.

The sample holds one count of this clonotype. A read error may explain this, as a much larger clone is one base away. The chain is built from TRBV2 and TRBJ2-1, with D perhaps TRBD1 (6 bases). This CDR3 has 14 residues. From germline, CDR1 is SNHLY and CDR2 FYNNEI. DNA of the CDR3: TGTGCCAGCAGTGAATGGAAGGGGGACAATAAGCAGTTCTTC. Protein product: CASSEWKGDNKQFF.

This clonotype was detected many times. V and J are TRBV6-1 and TRBJ2-5, with 12 bases that match TRBD2. This CDR3 is 15 amino acids long. Germline V CDR1 and CDR2: MNHNS, SASEGT. The ends lost 7 bases at V and 2 bases at J; junction bases unmatched: 5. The CDR3 is CASTETSGGQETQYF. CDR3 sequence (DNA): TGTGCCAGCACGGAGACTAGCGGGGGACAAGAGACCCAGTACTTC.

This clonotype turned up a few times. The chain has TRBV11-2 and TRBJ2-1; 8 bases are a match to TRBD2. The V segment lost 5 bases and the J segment 9 bases; nucleotides outside the gene matches: 21. The CDR3 contains 18 residues. The V gene's germline CDR1 is SGHAT and CDR2 FQNNGV. The CDR3 bases are TGTGCCAGCAGCCTTGTCCCCTTCGGGCGGGGGGCGAAGGGTGAGCAGTTCTTC. It translates to CASSLVPFGRGAKGEQFF.

This clonotype was seen ten or more times. The chain employs TRBV5-6 and TRBJ2-7; maybe TRBD2 (5 bases). Germline assignment: CDR1 SGHDT and CDR2 YYEEEE. The CDR3 has 16 residues. V was clipped by 0 bases and J by 3 bases, with 16 bases between them. The CDR3 spells CASSLAGGRGSYEQYF. CDR3 in DNA: TGTGCCAGCAGCTTGGCTGGCGGACGAGGGAGCTACGAGCAGTACTTC.

CDR3 loop: CASSQVRYQETQYF. CDR3 DNA: TGCGCCAGCAGCCAAGTTCGGTACCAAGAGACCCAGTACTTC. V usage is TRBV4-1 and J usage is TRBJ2-5; D unclear. Germline V gene lookup returns CDR1 MGHRA and CDR2 YSYEKL. CDR3 length equals 14 residues. V was shortened by 1 base and J by 0 bases, with 6 bases between the two germline ends.

The chain carries TRBV27 and TRBJ2-3; 11 nucleotides line up with TRBD2. V trimming: 3 bases; J trimming: 1 base; junction bases outside the gene matches: 9. The CDR3 is 18 amino acids. Germline CDR1 and CDR2: MNHEY and SMNVEV (reference sequence). The CDR3 DNA is TGTGCCAGCAGTTTGAGGCTAGCGGGAGGTTACCGCACAGATACGCAGTATTTT. Amino acids: CASSLRLAGGYRTDTQYF.

Ten or more counts support this clonotype. The chain links TRBV29-1 to TRBJ2-3; TRBD1 matches 7 bases. Unmatched junction bases numbered 10, after V lost 6 bases and J lost 4 bases. The CDR3 is 14 residues long. CDR1 and CDR2 (germline): SQVTM, ANQGSEA. CDR3 residues: CSVSDRVGADTQYF. The CDR3 DNA follows: TGCAGCGTCTCCGACAGGGTGGGGGCAGATACGCAGTATTTT.

This sequence joins TRBV29-1 and TRBJ1-1; 9 bases map to TRBD1. V shed 6 bases, J shed 3 bases, and the junction held 5 bases outside the gene matches. The CDR3 is 13 residues long. Germline values: CDR1 SQVTM, CDR2 ANQGSEA. The CDR3 DNA sequence: TGCAGCGTAGCGGACAGGGGCCACACTGAAGCTTTCTTT. Protein product: CSVADRGHTEAFF.

Of note for this clonotype: Since a much larger clone is just one base distant, this may be a read error. V usage is TRBV12-3 or TRBV12-4 and J usage is TRBJ2-3, with a weak D call TRBD2 (6 bases). V gave up 10 bases and J gave up 4 bases, with 15 bases separating them. The CDR3 is made up of 13 amino acids. In DNA, the CDR3 is TGTGCCACTTCAGCGCCTAGCGCAGATACGCAGTATTTT. It encodes CATSAPSADTQYF.

This clonotype has ten or more counts. The chain links TRBV7-6 to TRBJ2-7; unclear D gene. The CDR3 covers 13 residues. Germline assignment: CDR1 SGHVS and CDR2 FNYEAQ. Trimming cost V 0 bases and J 6 bases, with 9 bases left between them. This CDR3 is CASSLAPSSEQYF. In nucleotides, the CDR3 is TGTGCCAGCAGCTTAGCCCCTTCGTCCGAGCAGTACTTC.

This clonotype was found many times. V is TRBV20-1 and J is TRBJ2-1; TRBD2 matches 10 bases. V lost 0 bases, J lost 6 bases, and 2 bases stayed unmatched. CDR1 is DFQATT, CDR2 SNEGSKA, per germline (reference sequence). This CDR3 contains 14 residues. The CDR3 reads CSARDGTSANEQFF. CDR3 nucleotides: TGCAGTGCTAGAGATGGGACTAGCGCCAATGAGCAGTTCTTC.

A word on this clonotype: At one end, the junction sequence differs from germline, possibly due to a read error. The rearrangement joins TRBV6-1 to TRBJ2-1, with D maybe TRBD1 (6 bases). In germline, CDR1 is MNHNS, CDR2 SASEGT. The length of the CDR3 is 14 residues. CDR3 residues: CACSPGQYYNEQFF. The DNA for the CDR3 is TGTGCCTGCAGCCCGGGACAATACTACAATGAGCAGTTCTTC.

The V and J genes are TRBV29-1 and TRBJ2-7; tentatively, D is TRBD2 (5 bases). Germline V CDR1 and CDR2: SQVTM, ANQGSEA. V was shortened by 6 bases and J by 4 bases, with 10 bases between the two germline ends. The CDR3 extends over 11 amino acids. CDR3 DNA: TGCAGCGTAGCGGACGGGTACGAGCAGTACTTC. Translated, it gives CSVADGYEQYF.